One sample yielded the 32 T cell receptor beta chains listed below, sequenced in a study of T cells in Graves' hyperthyroidism and ophthalmopathy. Amplification of TCR beta CDR3 regions was performed using RNA transcripts as template. The study used the HTBI primer set for a first-round RT-PCR of the TCR CDR3. Via MiXCR, TCRdb re-called the multiplex PCR reads, giving one row per CDR3 protein. The repertoire includes about 610,000 distinct CDR3 sequences, more than 15% of them detected once, and around 3.5% sits in the top ten. Source material: blood. These receptors came from a woman between 40 and 50 years old with Graves' ophthalmopathy.

The V and J genes are TRBV9 and TRBJ2-1; D unclear. The V gene lost 6 bases and the J gene lost 0 bases, with 16 bases spanning the gap. Germline CDR1 is SGDLS and CDR2 is YYNGEE. The CDR3 contains 16 residues. In DNA, the CDR3 is TGTGCCAGCACTTACCGGCCCGAGTACTCCTACAATGAGCAGTTCTTC. Its protein product is CASTYRPEYSYNEQFF.

This clonotype was seen a handful of times. The V gene is TRBV5-1, the J gene TRBJ2-5; weak D call: TRBD1 (6 bases). The ends were cut back, 1 base at V and 5 bases at J, with 15 bases in the middle. This CDR3 region has 15 residues. Germline values: CDR1 SGHRS, CDR2 YFSETQ. The CDR3 DNA follows: TGCGCCAGCAGCTTGACCACAGGGTCCCGTGAGACCCAGTACTTC. This sequence encodes CASSLTTGSRETQYF.

Ten or more counts support this clonotype. Compared with germline, one end of the junction differs, possibly owing to a read error. V usage is TRBV6-1 and J usage is TRBJ1-5; D might be TRBD1 (6 bases). The CDR3 contains 13 residues. Germline V gives CDR1 MNHNS, CDR2 SASEGT. CDR3 coding DNA: TGTGCCAGCAGGGAAGGGGGGGGTCAGCCCCAGCATTTT. This translates into CASREGGGQPQHF.

Turning to this clonotype: The junction differs from germline at one of its ends, possibly a read error. V and J are TRBV4-2 and TRBJ2-2, with D perhaps matching TRBD1 (7 bases). The CDR3 is made up of 14 amino acids. Germline-derived CDR1 and CDR2 are LGHNA and YNFKEQ. CDR3 sequence: CASSQPGTAGGLFF. The CDR3 DNA reads as TGTGCCAGCAGCCAACCAGGGACAGCCGGGGGGCTGTTTTTT.

This clonotype has ten or more counts. The J gene is TRBJ2-5, the V gene TRBV11-2; D is undetermined. This CDR3 is 12 amino acids long. V gave up 4 bases and J gave up 5 bases, with 8 bases separating them. Germline V lookup: CDR1 SGHAT, CDR2 FQNNGV. The CDR3 coding sequence is TGTGCCAGCAGCTCGGGTTGGGAGACCCAGTACTTC. This encodes CASSSGWETQYF.

The rearrangement joins TRBV20-1 to TRBJ1-2; D is possibly TRBD1 (5 bases). The CDR3 totals 13 residues. Germline lookup yields CDR1 DFQATT and CDR2 SNEGSKA (reference sequence). The V gene lost 5 bases and the J gene lost 8 bases, with 18 bases spanning the gap. The CDR3 sequence: CSAAPSVWDGYTF. The CDR3 DNA reads as TGCAGTGCTGCTCCGTCGGTGTGGGACGGCTACACCTTC.

V usage is TRBV7-6 and J usage is TRBJ2-3, with D perhaps TRBD1 (6 bases). Trimming took 4 bases from V and 1 from J, leaving 12 bases between them. Per the germline V gene, CDR1 is SGHVS and CDR2 is FNYEAQ. The CDR3 length is 15 residues. The CDR3 reads CASSSGWTGTDTQYF. In DNA, the CDR3 is TGTGCCAGCAGCTCCGGATGGACAGGCACAGATACGCAGTATTTT.

This chain links TRBV5-1 with TRBJ1-6, with 7 bases aligning to TRBD1. Germline CDR1 SGHRS, CDR2 YFSETQ. V gave up 8 bases and J gave up 10 bases; unmatched junction bases: 18. The CDR3 is made up of 16 amino acids. CDR3: CASKSSYRDSGSPLHF. CDR3 bases: TGCGCCAGTAAATCATCTTACCGGGACAGTGGGTCACCCCTCCACTTT. Full variable domain (remainder filled in from reference TRBV5-1 and TRBJ1-6): KAGVTQTPRYLIKTRGQQVTLSCSPISGHRSVSWYQQTPGQGLQFLFEYFSETQRNKGNFPGRFSGRQFSNSRSEMNVSTLELGDSALYLCASKSSYRDSGSPLHFGNGTRLTVT.

This chain uses TRBV19 with TRBJ2-7, with TRBD2 as a possible D gene (5 bases). The CDR3 spans 14 residues. Trimming removed 9 bases at V and 6 bases at J, with 21 bases between. Germline V gene sequence: CDR1 LNHDA, CDR2 SQIVND (reference sequence). CDR3 amino acids: CASEPRGGSREQYF. CDR3 DNA sequence: TGTGCCAGCGAACCTCGTGGCGGGTCCCGCGAGCAGTACTTC. Complete variable domain (other parts from reference TRBV19 and TRBJ2-7): DGGITQSPKYLFRKEGQNVTLSCEQNLNHDAMYWYRQDPGQGLRLIYYSQIVNDFQKGDIAEGYSVSREKKESFPLTVTSAQKNPTAFYLCASEPRGGSREQYFGPGTRLTVT.

Comment on this clonotype: A much larger clone lies a single base off, so this may be a read error. The chain joins TRBV5-1 to TRBJ2-7; D is unresolved. V lost 3 bases and J lost 2, with 9 bases in between. CDR1 is SGHRS, CDR2 YFSETQ, per germline. The CDR3 has 13 amino acids. This CDR3 is CASSSAIAYEQYF. CDR3 sequence (DNA): TGCGCCAGCAGCTCGGCGATTGCCTACGAGCAGTACTTC.

This clonotype appeared a few times. The CDR3 DNA follows: TGTGCCAGCAGTAAATACCGGGACAGGGAAGATACGCAGTATTTT. Amino acids: CASSKYRDREDTQYF. The chain employs TRBV6-2 or TRBV6-3 and TRBJ2-3, with 9 bases lining up with TRBD1. CDR3 size: 15 residues. V shed 5 bases, J shed 5 bases, and the junction held 8 bases outside the gene matches. Germline CDR1 and CDR2: MNHEY and SVGEGT.

This clonotype has just a few counts. This chain connects TRBV7-8 to TRBJ1-4; D unclear. The CDR3 spans 14 residues. Germline V gene data show CDR1 as SGHVS and CDR2 as FQNEAQ. V lost 5 bases to trimming and J lost 7 bases, with 14 bases between them. The CDR3 DNA follows: TGTGCCAGCAGCGCCCGACGTCTGCCTGAAAAACTGTTTTTT. Its translation: CASSARRLPEKLFF.

About this clonotype: This clone may be a read error of a much larger clone one base away. The chain uses TRBV11-2 and TRBJ2-7; D tentatively reads TRBD1 or TRBD2 (5 bases each). CDR3 size: 14 residues. Looked up from germline, CDR1 is SGHAT and CDR2 is FQNNGV. The CDR3 loop is CASSLVVGPHDQYF. CDR3 coding DNA: TGTGCCAGCAGCTTAGTCGTGGGACCCCACGATCAGTACTTC.

This chain joins TRBV6-1 and TRBJ2-1, with TRBD1 matching over 7 bases. The length of the CDR3 is 15 residues. The V gene end was trimmed by 6 bases and the J gene end by 1 base; junction bases not matched to a gene: 6. The germline V gene encodes CDR1 MNHNS and CDR2 SASEGT. DNA of the CDR3: TGTGCCAGCAGGGGACAGACAAGGTCCTACAATGAGCAGTTCTTC. The encoded protein is CASRGQTRSYNEQFF.

V usage is TRBV12-3 or TRBV12-4 and J usage is TRBJ2-2; D not certain. V shed 2 bases and J shed 5 bases, with 9 bases lying between them. The CDR3 length is 14 residues. The CDR3 DNA sequence: TGTGCCAGCAGTTTACGAGCGTGGACCGGGGAGCTGTTTTTT. This codes for CASSLRAWTGELFF.

This clonotype came up many times. The J gene is TRBJ2-3, the V gene TRBV27, with 13 bases that match TRBD2. CDR3 length: 17 amino acids. In germline, CDR1 is MNHEY, CDR2 SMNVEV (reference sequence). V shed 5 bases, J shed 2 bases, and the junction held 7 bases outside the gene matches. CDR3 in amino acids: CASSAGTSGVITDTQYF. For the CDR3, the DNA is TGTGCCAGCAGTGCAGGGACTAGCGGGGTTATCACAGATACGCAGTATTTT.

This clonotype was counted only a few times. V and J are TRBV5-1 and TRBJ2-5, with 11 bases fitting TRBD2. The CDR3 contains 17 residues. Germline CDR1 SGHRS, CDR2 YFSETQ. Unmatched junction bases numbered 8, after V lost 2 bases and J lost 2 bases. Here the CDR3 reads CASSFGGLADRQETQYF. CDR3 DNA sequence: TGCGCCAGCAGCTTCGGGGGACTAGCGGATCGACAAGAGACCCAGTACTTC.

As DNA, the CDR3 is TGCAGTGCGGCCGGGACTAGCGGGAACAATGAGCAGTTCTTC. It codes for CSAAGTSGNNEQFF. This rearrangement joins TRBV20-1 to TRBJ2-1; 13 positions match TRBD2. This CDR3 has 14 amino acids. From germline, CDR1 is DFQATT and CDR2 SNEGSKA (reference sequence). J gave up 5 bases and V 6 bases, and 4 bases lay outside the gene matches.

This chain joins TRBV7-3 and TRBJ2-1, with 12 bases fitting TRBD2. CDR1 and CDR2 from the germline V gene are SGHTA and FQGTGA. CDR3 length: 15 residues. The V gene end was trimmed by 5 bases and the J gene end by 10 bases; junction bases not matched to a gene: 9. The CDR3 DNA sequence: TGTGCCAGCAGCCCTCGACTAGCGGGAGTAGGGGAGCAGTTCTTC. Translating gives CASSPRLAGVGEQFF.

The chain joins TRBV5-1 to TRBJ2-7; 10 nucleotides align to TRBD2. This CDR3 region has 14 residues. Germline V gene data show CDR1 as SGHRS and CDR2 as YFSETQ. The trim removed 5 bases at V and 3 bases at J, leaving 5 bases unmatched. This chain's CDR3 is CASRKREGVYEQYF. Written as DNA, the CDR3 is TGCGCCAGCAGAAAGCGGGAGGGAGTCTACGAGCAGTACTTC.

This clonotype was counted only a few times. This chain links TRBV3-1 with TRBJ1-2, with a possible D match to TRBD1 (5 bases). V lost 8 bases and J lost 0, with 16 bases in between. CDR3 length equals 15 residues. Germline V CDR1 and CDR2: LGHDT, YNNKEL (reference sequence). The CDR3 nucleotides are TGTGCCAGCCACGCCTCAGGGCGTACTAACTATGGCTACACCTTC. Its translation: CASHASGRTNYGYTF.

This clonotype occurred many times. The chain links TRBV20-1 to TRBJ1-1; tentative D call: TRBD1 (5 bases). Trimming took off 1 base at V and 4 bases at J, with 16 bases between the two ends. This CDR3 is 15 amino acids long. Germline V gene data show CDR1 as DFQATT and CDR2 as SNEGSKA (reference sequence). Here the CDR3 DNA reads TGCAGTGCTAGAGGCCTGGGGGGTATTGGCACTGAAGCTTTCTTT. This encodes CSARGLGGIGTEAFF.

This clonotype was counted a few times. This chain joins TRBV6-2 or TRBV6-3 and TRBJ2-1; D call uncertain. Germline CDR1 reads MNHEY; CDR2 reads SVGEGT. The CDR3 sequence is 14 residues long. Trimming cost V 5 bases and J 12 bases, with 20 bases left between them. The CDR3 loop is CASSPIIAVVGQFF. The DNA of the CDR3 is TGTGCCAGCAGTCCTATAATCGCGGTGGTAGGGCAGTTCTTC.

The rearrangement uses TRBV28 and TRBJ2-3; tentatively, D is TRBD2 (6 bases). The CDR3 sequence is 13 residues long. Germline CDR1 is MDHEN and CDR2 is SYDVKM. V lost 6 bases, J lost 2 bases, and 9 bases lay in between. The CDR3 DNA follows: TGTGCCAGCAGCCGGAGGGTCACAGATACGCAGTATTTT. Protein product: CASSRRVTDTQYF.

This clonotype was detected many times. The chain recombines TRBV2 with TRBJ2-1; 8 bases fit TRBD2. The CDR3 contains 15 residues. V gave up 5 bases and J gave up 8 bases; unmatched junction bases: 11. Germline loops: CDR1 SNHLY, CDR2 FYNNEI. The CDR3 sequence is CASSYLAGKSHEQFF. The CDR3 DNA reads as TGTGCCAGCAGTTATTTAGCGGGAAAGTCCCATGAGCAGTTCTTC.

The rearrangement links TRBV2 to TRBJ2-1; D uncertain. The CDR3 covers 14 residues. CDR1 SNHLY and CDR2 FYNNEI come from the germline V gene. V gave up 3 bases and J gave up 2 bases, with 8 bases separating them. As DNA, the CDR3 is TGTGCCAGCAGTGAGGACGGAGCCTACAATGAGCAGTTCTTC. Amino acids: CASSEDGAYNEQFF.

Notes on this clonotype: A read error may be the cause here, since a much bigger clone is one base away. The J gene is TRBJ2-7, the V gene TRBV2; D is undetermined. Trimming took 7 bases from V and 6 from J, leaving 16 bases between them. The germline CDR1 and CDR2 sequences are SNHLY and FYNNEI. The CDR3 is 13 residues long. Written as DNA, the CDR3 is TGTGCCAGCAAGGCCCCCGCGCCTCCCGAGCAGTACTTC. Protein sequence: CASKAPAPPEQYF.

This clonotype was detected many times. The chain uses TRBV3-1 and TRBJ2-5; 10 bases are a match to TRBD1. The CDR3 has 15 residues. Trimming at V came to 1 base and at J to 6 bases, leaving 5 bases not matched to a gene. From germline, CDR1 is LGHDT and CDR2 YNNKEL (reference sequence). CDR3 amino acids: CASSQADRGLQTQYF. The CDR3 region has the DNA TGTGCCAGCAGCCAAGCTGACAGGGGGCTGCAGACCCAGTACTTC.

V usage is TRBV19 and J usage is TRBJ2-1; 13 positions agree with TRBD2. The CDR3 totals 17 residues. Germline CDR1 LNHDA, CDR2 SQIVND (reference sequence). The junction had 9 bases not matched to a gene; V was cut back by 3 bases and J by 7 bases. CDR3 sequence (DNA): TGTGCCAGTAGTATTGCGGTGGGGACTAGCGGGGCTAATGAGCAGTTCTTC. The encoded protein is CASSIAVGTSGANEQFF. The variable domain in full, with the rest retrieved from reference TRBV19 and TRBJ2-1, is DGGITQSPKYLFRKEGQNVTLSCEQNLNHDAMYWYRQDPGQGLRLIYYSQIVNDFQKGDIAEGYSVSREKKESFPLTVTSAQKNPTAFYLCASSIAVGTSGANEQFFGPGTRLTVL.

This clonotype came up many times. This sequence joins TRBV11-2 and TRBJ1-1; 7 bases align to TRBD1. The CDR3 extends over 13 amino acids. Unmatched junction bases numbered 4, after V lost 4 bases and J lost 5 bases. CDR1 is SGHAT, CDR2 FQNNGV, per germline. DNA of the CDR3: TGTGCCAGCAGCTCCTCAGGGGGGACTGAAGCTTTCTTT. It translates to CASSSSGGTEAFF.

This clonotype was counted many times. V usage is TRBV2 and J usage is TRBJ2-7, with 8 bases fitting TRBD1. V lost 6 bases to trimming and J lost 0 bases; unmatched junction nucleotides: 4. The CDR3 has 14 residues. Germline values: CDR1 SNHLY, CDR2 FYNNEI. The DNA for the CDR3 is TGTGCCAGCAGGCCCAGGGGGCACTCCTACGAGCAGTACTTC. It translates to CASRPRGHSYEQYF.

The table lists this clonotype with many counts. CDR3 sequence reads: CASSVGGASGSLYNEQFF. The CDR3 DNA is TGTGCCAGCAGTGTAGGGGGGGCTAGCGGGAGTTTATACAATGAGCAGTTCTTC. The rearrangement joins TRBV28 to TRBJ2-1; TRBD2 aligns across 10 bases. The CDR3 has 18 amino acids. Trimming took 5 bases from V and 4 from J; bases not matched to a gene: 14. From germline, CDR1 is MDHEN and CDR2 SYDVKM.